This entry describes one T cell receptor (beta chain). Its specificity is unknown. Clones were read by immunoSEQ multiplex PCR, and TCRdb kept only the in-frame ones, dropping some. The sample records about 130,000 clones, over 75% being singletons. These data belong to a study of T cell responses to AZD1222 COVID-19 vaccine. Germline loops: CDR1 KGHSH, CDR2 LQKENI. The length of the CDR3 is 16 residues. V gave up 3 bases and J gave up 5 bases; unmatched junction bases: 13. Points from the study as a whole: Spike-specific TCR depth and breadth grew after two AZD1222 doses. Recipients of AZD1222 seropositive at baseline numbered only five or six. Unmutated variant regions are reportedly the target of nearly half of TCRs that are spike-specific.

This sequence was found in an adult in good health. This material consisted of peripheral blood, taken on day 0 of AZD1222 vaccination. The chain links TRBV18 to TRBJ2-7; TRBD2 aligns across 7 bases. CDR3 protein: CASSPPIGGSIDEQYF. CDR3 in DNA: TGTGCCAGCTCACCGCCTATTGGCGGGAGTATCGACGAGCAGTACTTC.